This passage covers 32 T cell receptor beta chains from one sample sequenced in a study of blood T cell repertoires in COVID-19. Some clones are missing from TCRdb's copy, which holds only in-frame ones; the method was immunoSEQ multiplex PCR. The sample lists more than 65,000 clones; 79% were seen once. Sequenced: peripheral blood. The receptors shown here come from a human donor in a cohort sampled during active COVID-19.

In its sample, this clone was seen once. This chain links TRBV5-1 with TRBJ2-2; TRBD1 aligns across 7 bases. CDR1 is SGHRS and CDR2 is YFSETQ in the germline V gene. This CDR3 is 16 amino acids long. The trim removed 0 bases at V and 0 bases at J, leaving 2 bases unmatched. The CDR3 here is CASSLGQGANTGELFF. The CDR3 DNA is TGCGCCAGCAGCTTGGGTCAGGGGGCGAACACCGGGGAGCTGTTTTTT.

This rearrangement joins TRBV11-3 to TRBJ2-2, with D unresolved. Trimming shortened V by 2 bases and J by 2 bases, and 12 bases separated the two germline ends. The CDR3 is 16 residues long. CDR1 and CDR2 (germline): SGHNT, YENEEA. The chain's CDR3 is CASSLLSSTNTGELFF. The CDR3 bases are TGTGCCAGCAGCTTATTAAGCTCCACTAACACCGGGGAGCTGTTTTTT.

The chain couples TRBV27 to TRBJ1-2, with 9 bases that match TRBD1. J lost 2 bases, V lost 2 bases, and 9 bases had no gene match. Looked up from germline, CDR1 is MNHEY and CDR2 is SMNVEV (reference sequence). The CDR3 contains 17 residues. Written as DNA, the CDR3 is TGTGCCAGCAGTTTAAGGGGACAGGGTTTTGGCAACTATGGCTACACCTTC. The encoded protein is CASSLRGQGFGNYGYTF.

The V and J genes are TRBV19 and TRBJ2-2, with D uncertain. The CDR3 sequence is 14 residues long. The ends were cut back, 6 bases at V and 5 bases at J, with 13 bases in the middle. Germline V lookup: CDR1 LNHDA, CDR2 SQIVND (reference sequence). The CDR3 nucleotides are TGTGCCAGTAGCCTTGACTTTCAAACCGGGGAGCTGTTTTTT. Protein: CASSLDFQTGELFF.

The chain couples TRBV9 to TRBJ2-1, with TRBD2 matching 7 bases. Germline CDR1 is SGDLS and CDR2 is YYNGEE. V gave up 0 bases and J gave up 4 bases; unmatched junction bases: 7. CDR3 size: 16 residues. The CDR3 DNA follows: TGTGCCAGCAGCGTAGGTCGTGGCGGGGGTTACAATGAGCAGTTCTTC. Protein: CASSVGRGGGYNEQFF.

This clone appeared once. The chain uses TRBV5-4 and TRBJ2-1; D remains ambiguous. The V end was cut by 2 bases, the J end by 3 bases, with 9 bases between. Germline V gene lookup returns CDR1 SGHNT and CDR2 YYREEE (reference sequence). The CDR3 is 14 residues long. The CDR3 protein is CASSFSRGYNEQFF. DNA of the CDR3: TGTGCCAGCAGCTTTTCCCGCGGCTACAATGAGCAGTTCTTC.

The chain recombines TRBV28 with TRBJ2-7, with 8 bases fitting TRBD2. The CDR3 runs to 14 residues. CDR1 and CDR2 from the germline V gene are MDHEN and SYDVKM. The CDR3 sequence is CGTVRLAGVYEQYF. CDR3 DNA: TGTGGTACGGTAAGGCTAGCGGGTGTCTACGAGCAGTACTTC.

The V gene is TRBV6-1, the J gene TRBJ1-2; 7 bases match TRBD1. The length of the CDR3 is 16 residues. The germline CDR1 and CDR2 sequences are MNHNS and SASEGT. V dropped 2 bases and J dropped 5; count of bases not matched to a gene: 11. The CDR3 sequence is CASSEIPGQPLYGYTF. The CDR3, as DNA: TGTGCCAGCAGTGAAATCCCGGGACAGCCTCTATATGGCTACACCTTC.

V gene TRBV19 combines with J gene TRBJ1-6, with TRBD1 as a possible D gene (5 bases). Germline CDR1 reads LNHDA; CDR2 reads SQIVND (reference sequence). The CDR3 extends over 15 amino acids. The V gene lost 7 bases and the J gene lost 9 bases, with 19 bases spanning the gap. CDR3 in DNA: TGTGCCAGTATTCCTCGAGAGGGAGGGACTTCACCCCTCCACTTT. Its translation: CASIPREGGTSPLHF.

This chain uses TRBV15 with TRBJ2-7, with TRBD1 matching 8 bases. This CDR3 is 15 amino acids long. The germline CDR1 and CDR2 sequences are LNHNV and YYDKDF (reference sequence). V dropped 5 bases and J dropped 2; count of bases not matched to a gene: 8. The CDR3 loop reads CATSPRTGITYEQYF. CDR3 coding DNA: TGTGCCACCAGCCCCAGGACAGGGATTACCTACGAGCAGTACTTC.

The J gene is TRBJ1-1, the V gene TRBV6-5, with D maybe TRBD1 (6 bases). The CDR3 runs 14 residues. Germline CDR1 is MNHEY and CDR2 is SVGAGI. V lost 5 bases, J lost 1 base, and 11 bases lay in between. As DNA, the CDR3 is TGTGCCAGCAGTCCCCCGACAGGGAACACTGAAGCTTTCTTT. Its translation is CASSPPTGNTEAFF.

V gene TRBV19 combines with J gene TRBJ2-1; 11 positions match TRBD1. The CDR3 is 18 residues long. Looked up from germline, CDR1 is LNHDA and CDR2 is SQIVND (reference sequence). Trimming cost V 3 bases and J 0 bases; bases outside gene matches: 7. Here the CDR3 DNA reads TGTGCCAGTAGTATTACCGGGACAGGGGGGATCTCCTACAATGAGCAGTTCTTC. Protein sequence: CASSITGTGGISYNEQFF. Full variable domain (outside the CDR3, taken from reference TRBV19 and TRBJ2-1): DGGITQSPKYLFRKEGQNVTLSCEQNLNHDAMYWYRQDPGQGLRLIYYSQIVNDFQKGDIAEGYSVSREKKESFPLTVTSAQKNPTAFYLCASSITGTGGISYNEQFFGPGTRLTVL.

The V gene is TRBV6-5, the J gene TRBJ2-7, with a tentative D call TRBD1 (6 bases). Trimming took 2 bases from V and 5 from J, leaving 13 bases between them. This CDR3 contains 14 residues. Germline CDR1 and CDR2: MNHEY and SVGAGI. Here the CDR3 reads CASSYKPGVHEQYF. The CDR3 bases are TGTGCCAGCAGTTACAAGCCAGGGGTCCACGAGCAGTACTTC.

V is TRBV30 and J is TRBJ1-6, with 8 bases aligning to TRBD1. Germline trimming cut 0 bases from V and 9 bases from J; bases unmatched to any gene: 7. The CDR3 loop spans 15 amino acids. Germline V CDR1 and CDR2: GTSNPN, SVGIG (reference sequence). The CDR3 nucleotides are TGTGCCTGGAGTGTACTCGACAGGGGTGGTTCACCCCTCCACTTT. Translated, it gives CAWSVLDRGGSPLHF. Combining the CDR3 with reference TRBV30 and TRBJ1-6 gives the whole variable domain SQTIHQWPATLVQPVGSPLSLECTVEGTSNPNLYWYRQAAGRGLQLLFYSVGIGQISSEVPQNLSASRPQDRQFILSSKKLLLSDSGFYLCAWSVLDRGGSPLHFGNGTRLTVT.

CDR3 residues: CASSHPSRGEPQHF. The CDR3 region has the DNA TGCGCCAGCAGCCATCCCTCCAGGGGTGAGCCCCAGCATTTT. The rearrangement joins TRBV4-1 to TRBJ1-5, with D perhaps TRBD1 (6 bases). Germline V gives CDR1 MGHRA, CDR2 YSYEKL. The CDR3 sequence is 14 residues long. The V end was cut by 3 bases, the J end by 8 bases, with 14 bases between.

The chain has TRBV30 and TRBJ2-3; 11 bases line up with TRBD2. The CDR3 totals 16 residues. With V trimmed by 2 bases and J by 2 bases, 6 bases remained unmatched. Germline V gene data show CDR1 as GTSNPN and CDR2 as SVGIG (reference sequence). CDR3 DNA sequence: TGTGCCTGGAGTAGGGGACTAGCGGTTAACACAGATACGCAGTATTTT. It codes for CAWSRGLAVNTDTQYF.

This rearrangement joins TRBV5-4 to TRBJ2-1; D is perhaps TRBD2 (6 bases). Trimming took 0 bases from V and 10 from J, leaving 14 bases between them. CDR1 SGHNT and CDR2 YYREEE come from the germline V gene (reference sequence). This CDR3 has 14 amino acids. Here the CDR3 DNA reads TGTGCCAGCAGCTTGGGGGGACTCCTGACCGAGCAGTTCTTC. This sequence encodes CASSLGGLLTEQFF.

This chain joins TRBV28 and TRBJ2-7; TRBD1 agrees at 9 bases. There are 14 residues in the CDR3. V gave up 8 bases and J gave up 4 bases; unmatched junction bases: 9. Germline V lookup: CDR1 MDHEN, CDR2 SYDVKM. CDR3 region: CASGSGQGGYEQYF. CDR3 coding DNA: TGTGCCAGCGGATCGGGACAGGGAGGGTACGAGCAGTACTTC. The full variable domain, its missing parts supplied by reference TRBV28 and TRBJ2-7, is DVKVTQSSRYLVKRTGEKVFLECVQDMDHENMFWYRQDPGLGLRLIYFSYDVKMKEKGDIPEGYSVSREKKERFSLILESASTNQTSMYLCASGSGQGGYEQYFGPGTRLTVT.

The chain uses TRBV6-2 or TRBV6-3 and TRBJ2-1; 8 positions agree with TRBD1. Trimming cost V 5 bases and J 0 bases; bases outside gene matches: 15. This CDR3 spans 19 amino acids. Germline-derived CDR1 and CDR2 are MNHEY and SVGEGT. The CDR3 nucleotides are TGTGCCAGCAGTCCGTTTCCGAGACAGGGGAGTAGCTCCTACAATGAGCAGTTCTTC. Its translation is CASSPFPRQGSSSYNEQFF.

V is TRBV18 and J is TRBJ2-3; a weak D match, TRBD1 (6 bases). Trimming cost V 3 bases and J 0 bases, with 10 bases left between them. CDR3 length equals 15 residues. CDR1 is KGHSH and CDR2 is LQKENI in the germline V gene. The CDR3, as DNA: TGTGCCAGCTCACCTAACAGGGCTAGCACAGATACGCAGTATTTT. It yields the protein CASSPNRASTDTQYF. Drawing the rest from reference TRBV18 and TRBJ2-3, the complete variable domain is NAGVMQNPRHLVRRRGQEARLRCSPMKGHSHVYWYRQLPEEGLKFMVYLQKENIIDESGMPKERFSAEFPKEGPSILRIQQVVRGDSAAYFCASSPNRASTDTQYFGPGTRLTVL.

The V call is TRBV19, the J call TRBJ2-2; no clear D gene. The CDR3 covers 15 residues. Looked up from germline, CDR1 is LNHDA and CDR2 is SQIVND (reference sequence). Trimming pared 6 bases from V and 4 bases from J, leaving 15 bases between. CDR3 protein: CASSLTSPGTGELFF. In nucleotides, the CDR3 is TGTGCCAGTAGCCTTACCAGCCCGGGCACCGGGGAGCTGTTTTTT.

This chain connects TRBV7-2 to TRBJ2-7, with 9 bases lining up with TRBD2. The CDR3 has 15 amino acids. J lost 2 bases, V lost 5 bases, and 7 bases had no gene match. Germline V lookup: CDR1 SGHTA, CDR2 FQGNSA. For the CDR3, the DNA is TGTGCCAGCAGCGCGGCGGGGGGGGGCCCCTACGAGCAGTACTTC. This translates into CASSAAGGGPYEQYF.

The chain links TRBV28 to TRBJ1-1; 10 bases are a match to TRBD1. CDR1 and CDR2 (germline): MDHEN, SYDVKM. CDR3 length: 15 amino acids. V dropped 5 bases and J dropped 0; count of bases not matched to a gene: 3. The CDR3 coding sequence is TGTGCCAGCAGTCCGGGACAGGGGATGAACACTGAAGCTTTCTTT. As protein: CASSPGQGMNTEAFF.

The J gene is TRBJ1-2, the V gene TRBV9, with D uncertain. This CDR3 is 14 amino acids long. Germline assignment: CDR1 SGDLS and CDR2 YYNGEE. V dropped 3 bases and J dropped 6 bases, with 15 bases sitting between them. The CDR3: CASSADGLGNGYTF. DNA of the CDR3: TGTGCCAGCAGCGCAGACGGACTCGGGAATGGCTACACCTTC. The whole variable domain, filled in from reference TRBV9 and TRBJ1-2, reads DSGVTQTPKHLITATGQRVTLRCSPRSGDLSVYWYQQSLDQGLQFLIQYYNGEERAKGNILERFSAQQFPDLHSELNLSSLELGDSALYFCASSADGLGNGYTFGSGTRLTVV.

The V and J genes are TRBV13 and TRBJ2-3; D is undetermined. Germline CDR1 PRHDT, CDR2 FYEKMQ (reference sequence). V was clipped by 2 bases and J by 8 bases, with 11 bases between them. The CDR3 is 13 residues long. CDR3 in DNA: TGTGCCAGCAGCTTATCGACATTAAGTACGCAGTATTTT. Translation gives CASSLSTLSTQYF.

This clone appeared a single time. V is TRBV9 and J is TRBJ2-2; 9 nucleotides match TRBD2. Germline V gene sequence: CDR1 SGDLS, CDR2 YYNGEE. V lost 0 bases to trimming and J lost 0 bases; unmatched junction nucleotides: 3. This CDR3 comprises 17 residues. The CDR3 region has the DNA TGTGCCAGCAGCGTAGGGGTAGCGGGGGCGAACACCGGGGAGCTGTTTTTT. This encodes CASSVGVAGANTGELFF.

The V and J genes are TRBV9 and TRBJ2-7; 9 bases map to TRBD2. V was pared by 0 bases and J by 4 bases, with 5 bases of the junction left unmatched. The germline CDR1 and CDR2 sequences are SGDLS and YYNGEE. CDR3 length: 15 residues. The CDR3 nucleotides are TGTGCCAGCAGCGTAGGGGGCGCGGGAGGGTACGAGCAGTACTTC. Its protein is CASSVGGAGGYEQYF.

The V and J genes are TRBV10-1 and TRBJ1-1; possibly TRBD1 for D (6 bases). V was shortened by 5 bases and J by 11 bases, with 18 bases between the two germline ends. This CDR3 is 13 amino acids long. The V gene's germline CDR1 is WNHNN and CDR2 SYGVQD (reference sequence). In DNA form, the CDR3 reads TGCGCCAGCAGTCAAACAGGACAGTCGGCGGCTTTCTTT. This gives the protein CASSQTGQSAAFF.

This clone has a count of ten or more. The V and J genes are TRBV10-2 and TRBJ1-1; D unresolved. This CDR3 is built from 17 residues. Germline values: CDR1 WSHSY, CDR2 SAAADI. The V gene lost 2 bases and the J gene lost 0 bases, with 16 bases spanning the gap. The CDR3 DNA sequence: TGCGCCAGCAGTGAGGCGGGTCGCGTCACAATGAACACTGAAGCTTTCTTT. It yields the protein CASSEAGRVTMNTEAFF.

As DNA, the CDR3 is TGTGCCAGCAGTTACCTCAAGGGCGGGGCCAGGGAGTACGAGCAGTACTTC. This sequence encodes CASSYLKGGAREYEQYF. J is TRBJ2-7 and V is TRBV6-2 or TRBV6-3, with D maybe TRBD2 (6 bases). CDR1 and CDR2 (germline): MNHEY, SVGEGT. Trimming removed 2 bases from V and 4 bases from J, with 21 bases in between. The CDR3 extends over 17 amino acids.

This chain links TRBV7-2 with TRBJ1-2, with 7 bases identical to TRBD1. Germline V gene lookup returns CDR1 SGHTA and CDR2 FQGNSA. Germline trimming cut 9 bases from V and 4 bases from J; bases unmatched to any gene: 11. CDR3 length: 14 residues. CDR3 in amino acids: CASKDRLQTYGYTF. The CDR3 DNA is TGTGCCAGTAAGGACAGGCTGCAAACCTATGGCTACACCTTC.

This clone came up once. The chain has TRBV5-4 and TRBJ1-6; the D gene is possibly TRBD1 (6 bases). The CDR3 contains 16 residues. V dropped 3 bases and J dropped 0 bases, with 10 bases sitting between them. Germline values: CDR1 SGHNT, CDR2 YYREEE (reference sequence). The CDR3: CASSSDSSSYNSPLHF. CDR3 DNA: TGTGCCAGCAGCTCGGACAGTAGCTCCTATAATTCACCCCTCCACTTT.